What follows are 24 T cell receptor beta chains derived from one specimen sequenced in a study of cytomegalovirus exposure and HLA in healthy donors. Data came from immunoSEQ multiplex PCR; TCRdb stores just in-frame clones and leaves some out. Counted here are 250,000 or so clones, around nine tenths occurring once; the ten biggest clones make up 2.6%. The source material was PBMCs. These receptors were taken from a man aged 18 to 29 in good health and CMV-seronegative.

The chain carries TRBV7-8 and TRBJ1-2; no clear D. Per germline, CDR1 SGHVS and CDR2 FQNEAQ. The CDR3 contains 12 residues. V lost 0 bases and J 8 bases, leaving 7 bases between the germline ends. The CDR3 coding sequence is TGTGCCAGCAGCTTAGCCGGGTACGGCTACACCTTC. It codes for CASSLAGYGYTF.

To note about this clone: One end of the junction fails to match germline, which may point to a read error. V and J are TRBV6-5 and TRBJ1-4; 7 bases are shared with TRBD1. The CDR3 is 9 amino acids. Looked up from germline, CDR1 is MNHEY and CDR2 is SVGAGI. Written as DNA, the CDR3 is TGTGCCAGTGGTGGAACAGGGGATTTT. The encoded protein is CASGGTGDF.

V and J are TRBV10-3 and TRBJ1-4; perhaps TRBD1 as D (6 bases). CDR3 size: 15 residues. V was shortened by 0 bases and J by 3 bases, with 8 bases between the two germline ends. CDR1 and CDR2 (germline): ENHRY, SYGVKD. CDR3: CAISESTGPNEKLFF. The CDR3 coding sequence is TGTGCCATCAGTGAGTCGACAGGACCTAATGAAAAACTGTTTTTT.

V is TRBV14 and J is TRBJ2-1; D is undetermined. There are 16 residues in the CDR3. The V end lost 0 bases, the J end lost 2 bases, and 11 bases lay between the germline ends. Germline V gene data show CDR1 as SGHDN and CDR2 as FVKESK. The CDR3 sequence is CASSQDRSKTYNEQFF. The CDR3 DNA reads TGTGCCAGCAGCCAAGATAGGAGTAAAACCTACAATGAGCAGTTCTTC. The full variable domain, rest sourced from reference TRBV14 and TRBJ2-1, is EAGVTQFPSHSVIEKGQTVTLRCDPISGHDNLYWYRRVMGKEIKFLLHFVKESKQDESGMPNNRFLAERTGGTYSTLKVQPAELEDSGVYFCASSQDRSKTYNEQFFGPGTRLTVL.

The chain uses TRBV5-1 and TRBJ2-3; 9 bases are a match to TRBD2. Germline assignment: CDR1 SGHRS and CDR2 YFSETQ. V shed 0 bases, J shed 4 bases, and the junction held 6 bases outside the gene matches. CDR3 length: 16 residues. CDR3 bases: TGCGCCAGCAGCTTGGCGGGCGGGAGGGATGCAGATACGCAGTATTTT. Its protein product is CASSLAGGRDADTQYF.

The genes are TRBV11-2 and TRBJ1-1; 8 bases match TRBD1. Germline lookup yields CDR1 SGHAT and CDR2 FQNNGV. The CDR3 has 17 amino acids. V trimming: 1 base; J trimming: 4 bases; junction bases outside the gene matches: 11. As DNA, the CDR3 is TGTGCCAGCAGCTTAGGATTGCAGGGGGCCATAGGCACTGAAGCTTTCTTT. Protein sequence: CASSLGLQGAIGTEAFF.

CDR3 amino acids: CARLSGGTDTQYF. The CDR3 nucleotides read TGTGCCAGACTTAGCGGGGGCACAGATACGCAGTATTTT. J is TRBJ2-3 and V is TRBV9; TRBD2 agrees at 8 bases. The CDR3 sequence is 13 residues long. Germline V gene lookup returns CDR1 SGDLS and CDR2 YYNGEE. V lost 8 bases and J lost 1; bases outside the gene matches: 3.

This clone was picked up one time. The CDR3, as DNA: TGCGCCAGCAGCCCCCGGACAGGACACAATGAGCAGTTCTTC. It specifies CASSPRTGHNEQFF. The J gene is TRBJ2-1, the V gene TRBV4-1, with 7 bases aligning to TRBD1. V shed 4 bases and J 5 bases; nucleotides not matched to a gene: 5. The CDR3 spans 14 residues. The V gene's germline CDR1 is MGHRA and CDR2 YSYEKL.

The V and J genes are TRBV6-6 and TRBJ2-7; D perhaps matches TRBD1 (6 bases). Looked up from germline, CDR1 is MNHNY and CDR2 is SVGAGI (reference sequence). With 2 bases removed from V and 2 bases from J, the gap between germline ends came to 13 bases. This CDR3 region has 15 residues. CDR3 nucleotide sequence: TGTGCCAGCAGTTACCGGGCAGGGGTCACCTACGAGCAGTACTTC. Amino acids: CASSYRAGVTYEQYF.

This clone has just one count. The J gene is TRBJ2-3, the V gene TRBV19; D is perhaps TRBD1 (6 bases). Germline values: CDR1 LNHDA, CDR2 SQIVND (reference sequence). The CDR3 covers 13 residues. Trimming removed 11 bases at V and 1 base at J, with 13 bases between. CDR3 sequence (DNA): TGTGCCGCAGGACAGACCCGCACAGATACGCAGTATTTT. Translated, it gives CAAGQTRTDTQYF. Full variable domain (outside the CDR3, taken from reference TRBV19 and TRBJ2-3): DGGITQSPKYLFRKEGQNVTLSCEQNLNHDAMYWYRQDPGQGLRLIYYSQIVNDFQKGDIAEGYSVSREKKESFPLTVTSAQKNPTAFYLCAAGQTRTDTQYFGPGTRLTVL.

V usage is TRBV11-3 and J usage is TRBJ2-1, with D possibly matching TRBD1 (6 bases). The V and J ends lost 1 base and 2 bases respectively, with 12 bases between them. CDR3 length: 16 amino acids. The germline V gene encodes CDR1 SGHNT and CDR2 YENEEA. The CDR3 coding sequence is TGTGCCAGCAGCTTAGGGCAGGGGTTACCCTACAATGAGCAGTTCTTC. Translating it yields CASSLGQGLPYNEQFF.

The chain employs TRBV19 and TRBJ2-7; D might be TRBD1 (6 bases). CDR1 and CDR2 (germline): LNHDA, SQIVND (reference sequence). This CDR3 contains 15 residues. Trimming took 3 bases from V and 3 from J, leaving 15 bases between them. The CDR3 DNA reads TGTGCCAGTAGTATTGGACAGTTAGGCTACTACGAGCAGTACTTC. Its protein is CASSIGQLGYYEQYF.

The rearrangement joins TRBV6-5 to TRBJ2-3; no clear D. CDR1 is MNHEY, CDR2 SVGAGI, per germline. The CDR3 runs to 14 residues. Trimming cost V 2 bases and J 2 bases, with 8 bases left between them. CDR3 loop: CASSYSPTTDTQYF. DNA for the CDR3: TGTGCCAGCAGTTACAGCCCAACCACAGATACGCAGTATTTT.

The gene calls are TRBV9 and TRBJ2-3; a weak D match, TRBD1 (6 bases). Between the trimmed V and J ends, which lost 6 bases and 0 bases, there was a span of 14 bases. This CDR3 spans 15 amino acids. Germline-derived CDR1 and CDR2 are SGDLS and YYNGEE. CDR3: CASKRTESSTDTQYF. The DNA of the CDR3 is TGTGCCAGCAAAAGGACAGAGTCTAGCACAGATACGCAGTATTTT.

J is TRBJ2-3 and V is TRBV5-4; 10 bases fit TRBD1. CDR1 and CDR2 from the germline V gene are SGHNT and YYREEE (reference sequence). CDR3 length: 15 residues. The ends lost 2 bases at V and 5 bases at J; junction bases unmatched: 5. Here the CDR3 DNA reads TGTGCCAGCAGCTTTTTCCGGGACAGGGGAGATACGCAGTATTTT. This sequence encodes CASSFFRDRGDTQYF. Supplemented by reference TRBV5-4 and TRBJ2-3, the full variable domain reads ETGVTQSPTHLIKTRGQQVTLRCSSQSGHNTVSWYQQALGQGPQFIFQYYREEENGRGNFPPRFSGLQFPNYSSELNVNALELDDSALYLCASSFFRDRGDTQYFGPGTRLTVL.

V gene TRBV9 combines with J gene TRBJ2-7, with a possible D match to TRBD2 (6 bases). V gave up 4 bases and J gave up 2 bases, with 16 bases separating them. The CDR3 has 15 residues. The germline CDR1 and CDR2 sequences are SGDLS and YYNGEE. CDR3 nucleotides: TGTGCCAGCAGCCCGTCGGGCGGGGCTACCTACGAGCAGTACTTC. This sequence encodes CASSPSGGATYEQYF.

The count of this clone is one. The rearrangement links TRBV5-1 to TRBJ2-3; 14 bases map to TRBD2. Trimming took 4 bases from V and 6 from J; bases not matched to a gene: 10. Looked up from germline, CDR1 is SGHRS and CDR2 is YFSETQ. This CDR3 is 17 amino acids long. CDR3 sequence (DNA): TGCGCCAGCAGCCCACTGACTAGCGGGGGGGCATCCGATACGCAGTATTTT. Amino acids: CASSPLTSGGASDTQYF.

This chain connects TRBV2 to TRBJ1-1, with 7 nucleotides matching TRBD1. The CDR3 covers 16 residues. Germline CDR1 SNHLY, CDR2 FYNNEI. Trimming took 8 bases from V and 4 from J; bases not matched to a gene: 16. CDR3 DNA sequence: TGTGCCAGCCTGTCTAGAGGGACAGTTAAGGGCACTGAAGCTTTCTTT. It codes for CASLSRGTVKGTEAFF.

This chain connects TRBV2 to TRBJ2-3; 15 nucleotides match TRBD2. V was clipped by 4 bases and J by 6 bases; unmatched bases: 8. The CDR3 covers 17 residues. CDR1 SNHLY and CDR2 FYNNEI come from the germline V gene. CDR3 sequence reads: CASSGYGLAGGADTQYF. CDR3 sequence (DNA): TGTGCCAGCAGTGGTTATGGACTAGCGGGAGGGGCGGATACGCAGTATTTT.

This chain joins TRBV9 and TRBJ2-3, with 9 bases aligning to TRBD1. The ends lost 0 bases at V and 3 bases at J; junction bases unmatched: 5. Per germline, CDR1 SGDLS and CDR2 YYNGEE. The CDR3 is 16 amino acids. CDR3 DNA: TGTGCCAGCAGCGTAGTGGGACAGGGTTGGACAGATACGCAGTATTTT. It encodes CASSVVGQGWTDTQYF. Supplemented by reference TRBV9 and TRBJ2-3, the full variable domain reads DSGVTQTPKHLITATGQRVTLRCSPRSGDLSVYWYQQSLDQGLQFLIQYYNGEERAKGNILERFSAQQFPDLHSELNLSSLELGDSALYFCASSVVGQGWTDTQYFGPGTRLTVL.

The chain employs TRBV5-1 and TRBJ1-5; 7 bases map to TRBD1. CDR1 and CDR2 (germline): SGHRS, YFSETQ. This CDR3 region has 14 residues. Trimming removed 4 bases from V and 5 bases from J; junction bases left unmatched: 6. This chain's CDR3 is CASSPGGLDQPQHF. In DNA, the CDR3 is TGCGCCAGCAGCCCAGGGGGATTAGATCAGCCCCAGCATTTT.

The CDR3 loop is CASSSAKKTSGETYEQYF. As DNA, the CDR3 is TGCGCCAGCAGCTCCGCGAAAAAAACTAGCGGGGAGACCTACGAGCAGTACTTC. The gene calls are TRBV5-1 and TRBJ2-7; 10 nucleotides agree with TRBD2. The CDR3 is 18 amino acids. CDR1 and CDR2 from the germline V gene are SGHRS and YFSETQ. J lost 2 bases, V lost 3 bases, and 14 bases had no gene match. Full variable domain (outside the CDR3, taken from reference TRBV5-1 and TRBJ2-7): KAGVTQTPRYLIKTRGQQVTLSCSPISGHRSVSWYQQTPGQGLQFLFEYFSETQRNKGNFPGRFSGRQFSNSRSEMNVSTLELGDSALYLCASSSAKKTSGETYEQYFGPGTRLTVT.

The genes are TRBV6-5 and TRBJ2-7, with TRBD1 identical over 9 bases. The CDR3 is 14 residues long. CDR1 is MNHEY and CDR2 is SVGAGI in the germline V gene. V dropped 5 bases and J dropped 1; count of bases not matched to a gene: 3. CDR3 protein: CASSTGTGSYEQYF. CDR3 nucleotide sequence: TGTGCCAGCAGTACCGGGACAGGGTCCTACGAGCAGTACTTC.

The J gene is TRBJ2-3, the V gene TRBV7-9; D possibly corresponds to TRBD2 (5 bases). Germline loops: CDR1 SEHNR, CDR2 FQNEAQ (reference sequence). The CDR3 contains 15 residues. V was shortened by 1 base and J by 8 bases, with 16 bases between the two germline ends. CDR3 residues: CASSLVVGGGPTQYF. The CDR3 coding sequence is TGTGCCAGCAGCTTAGTGGTTGGCGGCGGGCCTACGCAGTATTTT.